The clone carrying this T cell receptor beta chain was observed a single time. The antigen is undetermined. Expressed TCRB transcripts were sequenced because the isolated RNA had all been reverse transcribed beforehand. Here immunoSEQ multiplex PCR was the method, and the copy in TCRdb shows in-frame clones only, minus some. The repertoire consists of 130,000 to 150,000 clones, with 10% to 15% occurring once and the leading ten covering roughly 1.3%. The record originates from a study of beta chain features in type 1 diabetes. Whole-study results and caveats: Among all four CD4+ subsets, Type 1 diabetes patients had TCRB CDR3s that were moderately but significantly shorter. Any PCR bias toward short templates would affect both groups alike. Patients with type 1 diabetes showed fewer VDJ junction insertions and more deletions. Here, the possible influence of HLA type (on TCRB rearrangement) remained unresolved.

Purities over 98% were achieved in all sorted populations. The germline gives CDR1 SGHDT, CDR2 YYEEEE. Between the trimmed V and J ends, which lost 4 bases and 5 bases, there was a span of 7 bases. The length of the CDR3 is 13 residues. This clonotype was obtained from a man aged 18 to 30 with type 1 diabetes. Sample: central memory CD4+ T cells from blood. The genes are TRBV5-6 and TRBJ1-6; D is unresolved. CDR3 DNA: TGTGCCAGCAGCCTAGTCGATAATTCACCCCTCCACTTT. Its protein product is CASSLVDNSPLHF.